The rows below give T cell receptor beta chains drawn from one sample of a study of shared clonotypes between healthy human individuals. Produced via immunoSEQ multiplex PCR; TCRdb's table is partial and in-frame only. The table records 800,000 to 1,200,000 clones, 75% to 80% of them present only once. Sequencing was carried out using memory CD4+ T cells from PBMCs. The receptors were gathered from a man aged 18 to 30 in good health. Some clones in this sample may be carry-over from other donors' samples. Both conserved end residues are part of each CDR3. D genes are given only for firm matches. Size values are once, few and many counts, or a class for expanded clones, and some rows have none.

>TRBV10-3|TRBJ2-1|few|TRBD1|15
TGTGCCATCAGTGAGTCAGGGGGCCCACCAGGGGAGCAGTTCTTC
CAISESGGPPGEQFF
>TRBV5-1|TRBJ2-2|NA|TRBD2|17
TGCGCCAGCAGTGTGACTAGCAGGAGTACCGACACCGGGGAGCTGTTTTTT
CASSVTSRSTDTGELFF
>TRBV5-1|TRBJ2-4|NA|NA|12
TGCGCCAGCAGCCAACCAGCGGACATTCAGTACTTC
CASSQPADIQYF
>TRBV9|TRBJ1-1|NA|NA|16
TGTGCCAGCAGCCCCTCCTTAATCGACAGCGACGACGAAGCTTTCTTT
CASSPSLIDSDDEAFF
>TRBV7-8|TRBJ2-5|few|TRBD2|14
TGTGCCAGCAGCTTAGGACTAGCGCAAGAGACCCAGTACTTC
CASSLGLAQETQYF
>TRBV11-3|TRBJ2-3|few|TRBD2|16
TGTGCCAGCAGCTTAAACCCAGCGGGAGGGGCAGATACGCAGTATTTT
CASSLNPAGGADTQYF
>TRBV9|TRBJ2-3|NA|NA|15
TGTGCCAGCACCACCGGGAAGGCGGACACAGATACGCAGTATTTT
CASTTGKADTDTQYF
>TRBV5-4|TRBJ2-7|NA|TRBD1|15
TGTGCCAGCAGCTTTACGGGACAGGGGGCTGGCGAGCAGTACTTC
CASSFTGQGAGEQYF
>TRBV28|TRBJ1-3|NA|TRBD1|16
TGTGCCAGCCGATTAGACAGGGGTGTTTCCGGAAACACCATATATTTT
CASRLDRGVSGNTIYF
>TRBV9|TRBJ2-3|NA|NA|14
TGTGCCAGCAGCGTAGGTCAGGGAACAGATACGCAGTATTTT
CASSVGQGTDTQYF
>TRBV6-5|TRBJ1-1|NA|NA|15
TGTGCCAGCAGCCTGGCCAGGGTTTTCGTCACTGAAGCTTTCTTT
CASSLARVFVTEAFF
>TRBV7-2|TRBJ2-2|NA|NA|16
TGTGCCAGCAGCCCCCGAAGTGGACTGAACACCGGGGAGCTGTTTTTT
CASSPRSGLNTGELFF
>TRBV4-3|TRBJ2-5|NA|TRBD2|15
TGCGCCAGCAGCCAGGGCCTAGCGGGGGAAGAGACCCAGTACTTC
CASSQGLAGEETQYF
>TRBV5-1|TRBJ2-7|NA|NA|15
TGCGCCAGCAGCTTGGACGGGCCGGGCTCCTACGAGCAGTACTTC
CASSLDGPGSYEQYF
>TRBV4-2|TRBJ2-3|few|TRBD2|15
TGTGCCAGCAGCCAGTTAGCGGGGGGGGGCGATACGCAGTATTTT
CASSQLAGGGDTQYF
>TRBV6-5|TRBJ2-5|NA|NA|14
TGTGCCAGCAGTTACCGCGGGGCCCCAGAGACCCAGTACTTC
CASSYRGAPETQYF
>TRBV6-6|TRBJ2-2|once|TRBD2|16
TGTGCCGCACGCCCCTCAGGCGGGAGGGCCGCCGGGGAGCTGTTTTTT
CAARPSGGRAAGELFF
>TRBV10-2|TRBJ2-7|many|NA|9
TGCGCCAGCACCCACGAGCAGTACTTC
CASTHEQYF
>TRBV19|TRBJ1-1|NA|TRBD1|14
TGTGCCAGTAGTGTCCCGGGACAGAGGGCTGAAGCTTTCTTT
CASSVPGQRAEAFF
>TRBV2|TRBJ2-7|NA|TRBD2|17
TGTGCCAGCAGTAGCTCCCTCGGACTAGCGGGAGGTCTCGAGCAGTACTTC
CASSSSLGLAGGLEQYF
>TRBV27|TRBJ1-5|NA|TRBD1|15
TGTGCCAGCAGTCCAGGGACAGGGTACAATCAGCCCCAGCATTTT
CASSPGTGYNQPQHF
>TRBV2|TRBJ1-1|NA|NA|13
TGTGCCAGCAGGTCCGGGACAACCCCTGAAGCTTTCTTT
CASRSGTTPEAFF
>TRBV7-2|TRBJ1-2|NA|NA|13
TGTGCCAGCAGCCGGACGGACCTTTATGGCTACACCTTC
CASSRTDLYGYTF